Listed below are T cell receptor beta chains from one sample, sequenced in a study of radiation and T cells in renal cell carcinoma. Data came from immunoSEQ multiplex PCR; TCRdb stores just in-frame clones and leaves some out. This sample has roughly 61,000 clones, with about three quarters found just once. The sample was blood, taken from a patient whose treatment included radiotherapy and nephrectomy. These receptors were taken from a man between 60 and 70 years old with renal cell carcinoma. Both conserved end residues are part of each CDR3. D genes are given only for firm matches. Only part of the rows carry a size: once, few, many, or a class if the clone is expanded.

j_gene | d_gene | v_gene | abundance | CDR3aa | CDR3nt
TRBJ1-1 | - | TRBV9 | - | CASSPDGTANTEAFF | TGTGCCAGCAGCCCAGATGGGACGGCGAACACTGAAGCTTTCTTT
TRBJ1-2 | TRBD1 | TRBV6-6 | - | CASSYGTAFNYGYTF | TGTGCCAGCAGTTACGGGACAGCTTTTAACTATGGCTACACCTTC
TRBJ1-2 | - | TRBV20-1 | - | CSAGGFYGYTF | TGCAGTGCGGGAGGTTTCTATGGCTACACCTTC
TRBJ1-1 | - | TRBV10-3 | - | CAISDVGRRVRNTEAFF | TGTGCCATCAGTGATGTAGGGAGAAGGGTACGGAACACTGAAGCTTTCTTT
TRBJ2-7 | TRBD2 | TRBV29-1 | - | CSVEDSSGGTYEQYF | TGCAGCGTTGAAGACTCCAGCGGGGGTACCTACGAGCAGTACTTC
TRBJ1-1 | - | TRBV11-2 | - | CASSPRTGSTEAFF | TGTGCCAGCAGCCCCAGGACGGGGAGCACTGAAGCTTTCTTT
TRBJ2-5 | TRBD1 | TRBV7-9 | - | CASSLGQGPTKETQYF | TGTGCCAGCAGCTTAGGACAGGGGCCAACCAAAGAGACCCAGTACTTC
TRBJ1-1 | TRBD1 | TRBV29-1 | few | CSVETGGIAEAFF | TGCAGCGTTGAAACAGGGGGCATCGCTGAAGCTTTCTTT
TRBJ2-2 | TRBD2 | TRBV7-6 | - | CASSSRYGGGTGELFF | TGTGCCAGCAGCTCCCGGTATGGCGGGGGAACCGGGGAGCTGTTTTTT
TRBJ1-2 | TRBD1 | TRBV28 | few | CASSGTGGGLGYTF | TGTGCCAGCAGTGGGACAGGGGGGGGACTTGGCTACACCTTC
TRBJ1-1 | - | TRBV25-1 | - | CASSELGSRGMNTEAFF | TGTGCCAGCAGTGAATTGGGCTCTCGAGGGATGAACACTGAAGCTTTCTTT
TRBJ1-1 | - | TRBV7-6 | once | CASSLVGLAEAFF | TGTGCCAGCAGCTTAGTGGGTTTGGCTGAAGCTTTCTTT
TRBJ2-7 | TRBD2 | TRBV7-2 | - | CASSSKTSASYEQYF | TGTGCCAGCAGCTCCAAAACTAGCGCCTCCTACGAGCAGTACTTC
TRBJ1-1 | TRBD1 | TRBV6-6 | - | CASSSGGVDTEAFF | TGTGCCAGCAGTTCAGGGGGCGTCGACACTGAAGCTTTCTTT
TRBJ2-7 | TRBD1 | TRBV11-3 | once | CASSSDRQSYEQYF | TGTGCCAGCAGCTCGGACAGGCAGTCGTACGAGCAGTACTTC
TRBJ2-3 | TRBD2 | TRBV4-1 | few | CASSQDGSGRTDTQYF | TGCGCCAGCAGCCAAGATGGTAGCGGGAGAACAGATACGCAGTATTTT
TRBJ1-2 | - | TRBV19 | - | CASSESGTQGSYGYTF | TGTGCCAGTAGCGAATCGGGGACCCAGGGCTCGTATGGCTACACCTTC
TRBJ2-7 | TRBD1 | TRBV6-5 | - | CASSYTGAAYEQYF | TGTGCCAGCAGTTACACAGGGGCTGCCTACGAGCAGTACTTC
TRBJ2-1 | TRBD2 | TRBV5-1 | - | CASSWREGNNEQFF | TGCGCCAGCAGCTGGCGGGAGGGGAACAATGAGCAGTTCTTC
TRBJ2-3 | - | TRBV7-2 | - | CASSSQGIGTDTQYF | TGTGCCAGCAGCAGCCAGGGAATCGGCACAGATACGCAGTATTTT
TRBJ2-2 | TRBD2 | TRBV11-3 | few | CASSLGTSAYTGELFF | TGTGCCAGCAGCCTCGGGACTAGCGCCTACACCGGGGAGCTGTTTTTT
TRBJ2-5 | - | TRBV7-6 | - | CASSLAPYDYQETQYF | TGTGCCAGCAGCTTAGCGCCATATGACTACCAAGAGACCCAGTACTTC
TRBJ2-2 | - | TRBV19 | - | CASSLQGSGELFF | TGTGCCAGCTCTCTTCAGGGTTCCGGGGAGCTGTTTTTT
TRBJ1-6 | TRBD1 | TRBV6-5 | - | CASSYTTGWDSPLHF | TGTGCCAGCAGTTATACGACAGGGTGGGATTCACCCCTCCACTTT
TRBJ2-1 | TRBD2 | TRBV7-9 | - | CASSWTSGADLYNEQFF | TGTGCCAGCAGCTGGACTAGCGGAGCAGACCTCTACAATGAGCAGTTCTTC
TRBJ2-7 | - | TRBV30 | - | CAWTRSLDSYEQYF | TGTGCCTGGACACGCTCGCTAGACTCCTACGAGCAGTACTTC
TRBJ2-6 | TRBD2 | TRBV19 | - | CASRRDSGSSGANVLTF | TGTGCCAGTAGAAGGGATAGCGGGAGCTCTGGGGCCAACGTCCTGACTTTC
TRBJ1-1 | TRBD1 | TRBV7-9 | few | CASSPGTGVKGNTEAFF | TGTGCCAGCAGCCCAGGGACAGGGGTCAAGGGGAACACTGAAGCTTTCTTT
TRBJ2-1 | - | TRBV25-1 | many | CASSISVEQFF | TGTGCCAGTAGTATTTCGGTTGAGCAGTTCTTC
TRBJ2-1 | - | TRBV30 | - | CAWSDRGFSEQFF | TGTGCCTGGAGTGACCGGGGTTTCAGTGAGCAGTTCTTC
TRBJ1-4 | - | TRBV12-5 | - | CASGLPGRGEKLFF | TGTGCTAGTGGTTTGCCCGGGCGAGGAGAAAAACTGTTTTTT
TRBJ1-2 | TRBD1 | TRBV27 | - | CASRTTGGGWYGYTF | TGTGCCAGCAGAACGACAGGGGGCGGGTGGTATGGCTACACCTTC
TRBJ1-1 | - | TRBV28 | - | CASSQLVTEAFF | TGTGCCAGCAGTCAACTCGTGACTGAAGCTTTCTTT
TRBJ2-3 | - | TRBV5-8 | few | CASRRFRGADTQYF | TGTGCCAGCAGACGTTTCAGGGGAGCCGATACGCAGTATTTT
TRBJ2-5 | TRBD2 | TRBV19 | - | CASSRAGLAGAGETQYF | TGTGCCAGTAGTCGGGCGGGGCTAGCGGGAGCCGGAGAGACCCAGTACTTC
TRBJ2-3 | - | TRBV9 | - | CASSVDQGWRTDTQYF | TGTGCCAGCAGCGTAGATCAAGGGTGGAGGACAGATACGCAGTATTTT
TRBJ1-1 | TRBD1 | TRBV11-2 | - | CASSLDGTGVNTEAFF | TGTGCCAGCAGCTTAGATGGGACAGGAGTGAACACTGAAGCTTTCTTT
TRBJ2-5 | - | TRBV10-1 | - | CASSMTTGGEKETQYF | TGCGCCAGCAGTATGACCACAGGGGGGGAAAAAGAGACCCAGTACTTC
TRBJ1-2 | - | TRBV9 | - | CASSGQMDAYGYTF | TGTGCCAGCAGCGGGCAGATGGACGCCTATGGCTACACCTTC
TRBJ2-1 | TRBD2 | TRBV5-4 | - | CASSLRTSGDYNEQFF | TGTGCCAGCAGCTTGAGGACTAGCGGGGATTACAATGAGCAGTTCTTC
TRBJ1-1 | TRBD1 | TRBV7-2 | few | CASSLFFRQGRFMNTEAFF | TGTGCCAGCAGCCTATTTTTTCGACAGGGACGCTTCATGAACACTGAAGCTTTCTTT
TRBJ1-1 | TRBD1 | TRBV5-1 | - | CASYSSDRVGTEAFF | TGCGCCAGTTACTCTTCAGACAGGGTAGGGACTGAAGCTTTCTTT
TRBJ2-3 | - | TRBV11-3 | once | CASSLGFLEVSTDTQYF | TGTGCCAGCAGCCTTGGTTTCTTGGAGGTGAGCACAGATACGCAGTATTTT
TRBJ2-1 | TRBD2 | TRBV5-1 | - | CASSLAGTSPEQFF | TGCGCCAGCAGCTTGGCCGGGACTAGCCCTGAGCAGTTCTTC
TRBJ1-2 | - | TRBV7-2 | - | CASSLGVGMTYGYTF | TGTGCCAGCAGCTTGGGGGTAGGGATGACCTATGGCTACACCTTC
TRBJ1-5 | TRBD1 | TRBV6-6 | - | CASSPQGAGGNQPQHF | TGTGCCAGCAGTCCGCAGGGGGCAGGGGGCAATCAGCCCCAGCATTTT
TRBJ2-1 | - | TRBV5-1 | - | CASSLERTALGVYNEQFF | TGCGCCAGCAGCTTGGAGCGGACGGCTTTAGGAGTCTACAATGAGCAGTTCTTC
TRBJ1-1 | TRBD1 | TRBV14 | - | CASSLNRGFGTEAFF | TGTGCCAGCAGCCTCAACAGGGGTTTTGGGACTGAAGCTTTCTTT
TRBJ2-1 | TRBD1 | TRBV15 | - | CATNTGTGYNEQFF | TGTGCCACCAACACCGGGACAGGGTACAATGAGCAGTTCTTC
TRBJ1-5 | TRBD1 | TRBV6-6 | - | CASSYTYRGGGQPQHF | TGTGCCAGCAGTTACACTTACAGGGGCGGCGGGCAGCCCCAGCATTTT
TRBJ2-5 | - | TRBV12-5 | - | CASGLGGQETQYF | TGTGCTAGTGGTTTGGGGGGGCAAGAGACCCAGTACTTC
TRBJ2-1 | - | TRBV5-1 | few | CASSFAQGNNEQFF | TGCGCCAGCAGCTTTGCGCAGGGAAACAATGAGCAGTTCTTC
TRBJ1-2 | - | TRBV7-7 | - | CASSLDRKDGYTF | TGTGCCAGCAGCTTAGACAGGAAGGATGGCTACACCTTC